This T cell receptor beta chain was found in a study of vaccination effects on CD4 cells after COVID-19. Antigen-specific CD4+ T cells were expanded with viral peptide pools in the ViraFEST assay before sequencing. Following culture for ten to eleven days, CD4+ T cells were isolated. Sometime from March through December 2020, the person acquired a SARS-CoV-2 infection that PCR confirmed. Per germline, CDR1 LGHNA and CDR2 YNFKEQ. Deletions cut 1 base from V and 0 bases from J, with 13 bases between. The CDR3 length is 16 residues. TCRdb's table, derived via immunoSEQ multiplex PCR, lists solely in-frame clones and lacks some. This sample has 20,000 to 30,000 clones, with roughly two thirds found just once. A word on this clone: Its antigen is unknown.

The gene calls are TRBV4-2 and TRBJ2-7; D uncertain. Here the sequenced sample was CD4+ T cells from PBMCs cultured with SARS-CoV-2 spike peptides, taken before COVID-19 vaccination. This clonotype was sampled from a human donor who had a prior SARS-CoV-2 infection. CDR3 amino acids: CASSQGVRAYSYEQYF. CDR3 bases: TGTGCCAGCAGCCAAGGGGTTCGGGCCTACTCCTACGAGCAGTACTTC.